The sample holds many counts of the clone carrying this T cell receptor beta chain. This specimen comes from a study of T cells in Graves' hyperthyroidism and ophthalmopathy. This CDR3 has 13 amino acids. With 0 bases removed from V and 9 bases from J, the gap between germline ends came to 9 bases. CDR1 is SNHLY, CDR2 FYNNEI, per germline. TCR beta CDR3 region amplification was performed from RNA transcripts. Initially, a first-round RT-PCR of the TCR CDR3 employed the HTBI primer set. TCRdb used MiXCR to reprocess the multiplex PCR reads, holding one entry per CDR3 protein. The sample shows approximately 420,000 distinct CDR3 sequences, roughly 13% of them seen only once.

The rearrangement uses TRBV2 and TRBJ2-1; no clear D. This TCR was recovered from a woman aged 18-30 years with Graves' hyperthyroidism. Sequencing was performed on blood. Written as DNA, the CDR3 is TGTGCCAGCAGTGAAGCGCAATCGTTTGAGCAGTTCTTC. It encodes CASSEAQSFEQFF.